This TCR beta chain is drawn from a study of cytomegalovirus exposure and HLA in healthy donors. Notes on the study in general: After further analysis at a later stage, 16,951 TCR beta sequences were associated with HLA alleles at 0.05 false discovery rate.

On this clone: Its target is unknown.

Use of 60 Vbeta and 13 Jbeta primers characterized the PCR. Clones were read by immunoSEQ multiplex PCR, and TCRdb kept only the in-frame ones, dropping some. The profile shows about 160,000 clones, around three quarters of them singletons. Trimming removed 1 base from V and 6 bases from J; junction bases left unmatched: 6. Germline V CDR1 and CDR2: SGHVS, FNYEAQ. CDR3 length equals 16 residues. This sequence originates from a man aged 40-49 years in good health and CMV-seronegative. This chain links TRBV7-6 with TRBJ1-6; TRBD1 aligns across 7 bases. Sequenced input: PBMCs. The chain's CDR3 is CASSLELGQTNSPLHF. The DNA of the CDR3 is TGTGCCAGCAGCTTAGAATTGGGACAGACTAATTCACCCCTCCACTTT.